The 7 T cell receptor beta chains presented below share a single source sample, sequenced in a study of Graves' ophthalmopathy and Graves' hyperthyroidism. RNA transcripts provided the template for amplifying TCR beta CDR3 regions. In the first round, RT-PCR was carried out with HTBI primers, and a multiplex PCR formed the second round. TCRdb reprocessed the multiplex PCR reads with MiXCR, giving one entry per CDR3 protein. The data hold 300,000 to 350,000 distinct CDR3 sequences, with about 17% observed a single time. The sample was peripheral blood. Receptor source: an adult man with Graves' ophthalmopathy.

This clonotype was observed many times. The chain carries TRBV4-1 and TRBJ2-7; no clear D gene. CDR1 and CDR2 from the germline V gene are MGHRA and YSYEKL. The CDR3 contains 17 residues. V was clipped by 0 bases and J by 1 base, with 16 bases between them. The CDR3 loop is CASSQDPRKFGSYEQYF. As DNA, the CDR3 is TGCGCCAGCAGCCAAGACCCCCGCAAGTTCGGTTCCTACGAGCAGTACTTC.

This clonotype was seen at least ten times. The CDR3 reads CASRDPGLTETQYF. CDR3 nucleotide sequence: TGTGCCAGCAGAGATCCGGGACTTACGGAGACCCAGTACTTC. The chain is built from TRBV6-1 and TRBJ2-5; D is possibly TRBD2 (6 bases). The germline gives CDR1 MNHNS, CDR2 SASEGT. The V end was cut by 6 bases, the J end by 5 bases, with 16 bases between. CDR3 length: 14 amino acids.

Many counts were recorded for this clonotype. The rearrangement links TRBV11-2 to TRBJ2-5, with no clear D. The CDR3 consists of 13 residues. The germline V gene has CDR1 SGHAT and CDR2 FQNNGV. With 0 bases removed from V and 3 bases from J, the gap between germline ends came to 5 bases. DNA of the CDR3: TGTGCCAGCAGCTTAGAGTACAAAGAGACCCAGTACTTC. Encoded protein: CASSLEYKETQYF.

This clonotype was seen repeatedly, ten times or more. This chain connects TRBV12-3 or TRBV12-4 to TRBJ2-7; TRBD2 agrees at 8 bases. This CDR3 has 15 amino acids. The V and J ends lost 6 bases and 5 bases, in that order; junction bases with no gene match: 12. The CDR3 region has the DNA TGTGCCAGCAGGCCCGTGGGGGCGGGAGGTCACGAGCAGTACTTC. This sequence encodes CASRPVGAGGHEQYF.

This clonotype was seen ten or more times. The chain carries TRBV2 and TRBJ2-2, with D possibly being TRBD2 (6 bases). V lost 5 bases and J lost 6, with 10 bases in between. This CDR3 spans 13 amino acids. CDR1 and CDR2 from the germline V gene are SNHLY and FYNNEI. The CDR3 DNA reads TGTGCCAGCAGTTACACTAGCCCCGGGGAGCTGTTTTTT. Its translation is CASSYTSPGELFF.

This clonotype has only one observation. CDR3 region: CASSDGTSGIGRQETQYF. The DNA for the CDR3 is TGTGCCAGCAGCGACGGGACTAGCGGGATTGGACGCCAAGAGACCCAGTACTTC. The chain has TRBV11-2 and TRBJ2-5; 13 bases map to TRBD2. This CDR3 spans 18 amino acids. V was clipped by 5 bases and J by 1 base; unmatched bases: 10. Germline lookup yields CDR1 SGHAT and CDR2 FQNNGV.

CDR3 sequence reads: CAWSVGGGTEAFF. The CDR3 nucleotides read TGTGCCTGGAGTGTAGGGGGGGGAACTGAAGCTTTCTTT. The V call is TRBV30, the J call TRBJ1-1; D is possibly TRBD1 (6 bases). Trimming cost V 0 bases and J 5 bases, with 10 bases left between them. The CDR3 is 13 amino acids. Germline V gene data show CDR1 as GTSNPN and CDR2 as SVGIG (reference sequence).